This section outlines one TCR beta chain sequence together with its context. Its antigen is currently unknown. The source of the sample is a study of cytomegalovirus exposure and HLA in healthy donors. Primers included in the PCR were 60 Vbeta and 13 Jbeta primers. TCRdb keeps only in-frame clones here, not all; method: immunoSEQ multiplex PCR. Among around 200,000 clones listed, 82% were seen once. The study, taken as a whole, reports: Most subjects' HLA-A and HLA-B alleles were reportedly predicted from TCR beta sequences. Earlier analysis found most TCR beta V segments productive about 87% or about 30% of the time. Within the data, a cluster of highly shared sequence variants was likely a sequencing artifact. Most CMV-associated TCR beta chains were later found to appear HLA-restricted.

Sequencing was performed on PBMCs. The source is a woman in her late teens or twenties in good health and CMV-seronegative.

CDR3 residues: CASSYSWRVGGETQYF. The CDR3, as DNA: TGTGCCAGCAGTTACTCTTGGCGGGTGGGAGGAGAGACCCAGTACTTC. The chain links TRBV6-5 to TRBJ2-5, with D possibly being TRBD2 (6 bases). V gave up 0 bases and J gave up 4 bases, with 15 bases separating them. Germline V lookup: CDR1 MNHEY, CDR2 SVGAGI. The CDR3 is made up of 16 amino acids.